The 22 T cell receptor beta chains below come from one sample, sequenced in a study of T cells after yellow fever vaccination. TCRdb reprocessed the 5' RACE reads with MiXCR, giving one entry per CDR3 protein. In the table there are 100,000 to 150,000 distinct CDR3 sequences, around 7.2% of which are singletons. Sample: CD4+ T cells sorted from PBMCs, taken roughly 46 days after the first yellow fever vaccination. The receptor source for this set is a man between 18 and 35 years old who received the YFV17D yellow fever vaccine.

This chain joins TRBV30 and TRBJ2-7, with 10 bases aligning to TRBD1. CDR3 length equals 14 residues. V shed 3 bases, J shed 3 bases, and the junction held 5 bases outside the gene matches. Germline lookup yields CDR1 GTSNPN and CDR2 SVGIG (reference sequence). DNA for the CDR3: TGTGCCTGGAGCCGGGACAGGGGCTTCTACGAGCAGTACTTC. Protein sequence: CAWSRDRGFYEQYF.

This clonotype was seen repeatedly, ten times or more. The rearrangement links TRBV6-2 or TRBV6-3 to TRBJ2-3; possibly TRBD2 for D (6 bases). Germline V gene lookup returns CDR1 MNHEY and CDR2 SVGEGT. V was pared by 7 bases and J by 1 base, with 15 bases between. There are 15 residues in the CDR3. The CDR3 DNA reads TGTGCCAGCAAAAGGAGGGCTAGCGGCACAGATACGCAGTATTTT. This translates into CASKRRASGTDTQYF.

This clonotype was observed at least ten times. The chain links TRBV5-1 to TRBJ2-5, with TRBD1 as a possible D gene (6 bases). V lost 0 bases, J lost 9 bases, and 15 bases lay in between. The CDR3 spans 14 residues. Germline CDR1 reads SGHRS; CDR2 reads YFSETQ. This CDR3 is CASSLAGTSQAQYF. CDR3 nucleotide sequence: TGCGCCAGCAGCTTGGCCGGGACATCCCAGGCCCAGTACTTC.

This clonotype was picked up many times. The V call is TRBV6-2 or TRBV6-3, the J call TRBJ1-5; TRBD1 matches at 10 bases. Trimming at V came to 2 bases and at J to 13 bases, leaving 14 bases not matched to a gene. Germline values: CDR1 MNHEY, CDR2 SVGEGT. There are 16 residues in the CDR3. The chain's CDR3 is CASSYPRQGAISFQHF. The CDR3 DNA sequence: TGTGCCAGCAGTTACCCACGACAGGGGGCAATATCGTTTCAGCATTTT.

Points on this clonotype: A much larger clone differs by one base, so this may be a read error. CDR3 nucleotides: TGTGCCAGCAGCTCAGGGGCGGGGTACGAGCAGTACTTC. Its translation: CASSSGAGYEQYF. This chain joins TRBV6-6 and TRBJ2-7; D possibly matches TRBD1 or TRBD2 (6 bases each). CDR3 size: 13 residues. Germline CDR1 reads MNHNY; CDR2 reads SVGAGI (reference sequence). The V gene lost 6 bases and the J gene lost 4 bases, with 13 bases spanning the gap.

This clonotype appeared many times. The chain recombines TRBV7-8 with TRBJ1-5; D unresolved. Looked up from germline, CDR1 is SGHVS and CDR2 is FQNEAQ. The CDR3 sequence is 17 residues long. V lost 1 base and J lost 0, with 13 bases in between. CDR3 coding DNA: TGTGCCAGCAGCTTAGGCAGGACTGAAAATAGCAATCAGCCCCAGCATTTT. This gives the protein CASSLGRTENSNQPQHF.

Ten or more counts support this clonotype. The chain uses TRBV11-2 and TRBJ2-5, with 7 positions matching TRBD1. V lost 5 bases to trimming and J lost 1 base; unmatched junction nucleotides: 4. Germline CDR1 and CDR2: SGHAT and FQNNGV. The CDR3 has 14 residues. The chain's CDR3 is CASSPGGTQETQYF. The CDR3 DNA is TGTGCCAGCAGCCCAGGGGGTACCCAAGAGACCCAGTACTTC.

The chain has TRBV19 and TRBJ2-7; 9 bases map to TRBD1. The germline V gene encodes CDR1 LNHDA and CDR2 SQIVND (reference sequence). Losses at the gene ends were 9 bases for V and 4 bases for J; bases not matched to a gene: 16. This CDR3 has 16 residues. Written as DNA, the CDR3 is TGTGCCAGGAGGGGACAGGGCGCCCTCTTTTTGTACGAGCAGTACGTC. This translates into CARRGQGALFLYEQYV.

This clonotype appeared a few times. A much larger clone lies a single base off, so this may be a read error. The gene calls are TRBV9 and TRBJ2-5; possibly TRBD2 for D (6 bases). The CDR3 runs to 16 residues. Germline V gene lookup returns CDR1 SGDLS and CDR2 YYNGEE. Deletions cut 4 bases from V and 5 bases from J, with 21 bases between. As DNA, the CDR3 is TGTGCCAGCAGCCCCCACCTCAGCGGGTTTAATGAGACCCAGTACTTC. Amino acids: CASSPHLSGFNETQYF.

This clonotype has at least ten counts. The genes are TRBV24-1 and TRBJ2-3, with 7 bases fitting TRBD1. The germline gives CDR1 KGHDR, CDR2 SFDVKD. V shed 3 bases and J 9 bases; nucleotides not matched to a gene: 8. The CDR3 runs to 14 residues. As DNA, the CDR3 is TGTGCCACCAGTGATCCCAGGGGGACGGGAACGCAGTATTTT. This translates into CATSDPRGTGTQYF.

V usage is TRBV5-5 and J usage is TRBJ2-7; 12 positions match TRBD2. The trim removed 0 bases at V and 0 bases at J, leaving 4 bases unmatched. This CDR3 has 17 amino acids. Germline V gene lookup returns CDR1 SGHKS and CDR2 YYEKEE (reference sequence). The CDR3 loop reads CASSLGPLAGGSYEQYV. In DNA form, the CDR3 reads TGTGCCAGCAGCTTGGGTCCACTAGCGGGGGGCTCCTACGAGCAGTACGTC.

This clonotype has more than one count but fewer than ten. A junction boundary mismatches the germline segment, possibly from a read error. The gene calls are TRBV5-4 and TRBJ2-5; 9 positions match TRBD1. The CDR3 is 12 residues long. Germline CDR1 SGHNT, CDR2 YYREEE (reference sequence). The DNA of the CDR3 is TGTGCCAGCAGCTTGAACCGGGACAGGGTGTTCTTC. Translation: CASSLNRDRVFF.

This clonotype was counted many times. V is TRBV5-1 and J is TRBJ2-2, with D unresolved. Looked up from germline, CDR1 is SGHRS and CDR2 is YFSETQ. Trimming took off 6 bases at V and 1 base at J, with 7 bases between the two ends. The CDR3 spans 13 residues. CDR3 coding DNA: TGCGCCAGCAAGGCCGGGAACACCGGGGAGCTGTTTTTT. It encodes CASKAGNTGELFF.

This clonotype was counted ten times or more. CDR3 amino acids: CSVEGGGEDTQYF. The CDR3, as DNA: TGCAGCGTTGAAGGCGGGGGGGAGGATACGCAGTATTTT. The chain employs TRBV29-1 and TRBJ2-3, with 9 bases that match TRBD2. V trimming: 1 base; J trimming: 6 bases; junction bases outside the gene matches: 2. The CDR3 is 13 amino acids. Germline V gene lookup returns CDR1 SQVTM and CDR2 ANQGSEA.

The table lists this clonotype with many counts. The chain combines TRBV7-9 with TRBJ1-5, with TRBD1 as a possible D gene (5 bases). Germline CDR1 is SEHNR and CDR2 is FQNEAQ (reference sequence). The ends were cut back, 4 bases at V and 2 bases at J, with 9 bases in the middle. The CDR3 has 14 amino acids. CDR3 sequence (DNA): TGTGCCAGCAGCTCCGGGGCCCGCAATCAGCCCCAGCATTTT. Its protein is CASSSGARNQPQHF.

This clonotype was seen at least ten times. The gene calls are TRBV5-1 and TRBJ1-1, with D unclear. CDR1 is SGHRS and CDR2 is YFSETQ in the germline V gene. CDR3 length equals 13 residues. The germline V and J ends were trimmed by 3 bases and 1 base, with 7 bases remaining between them. This CDR3 is CASSWAGNTEAFF. CDR3 bases: TGCGCCAGCAGCTGGGCCGGGAACACTGAAGCTTTCTTT.

Many counts were recorded for this clonotype. This chain uses TRBV20-1 with TRBJ1-5; D not resolved. Germline V gene lookup returns CDR1 DFQATT and CDR2 SNEGSKA (reference sequence). This CDR3 spans 13 amino acids. Trimming removed 0 bases at V and 0 bases at J, with 3 bases between. In nucleotides, the CDR3 is TGCAGTGCTAGAGAGATTAGCAATCAGCCCCAGCATTTT. This gives the protein CSAREISNQPQHF.

The sample holds a few counts of this clonotype. This rearrangement joins TRBV5-1 to TRBJ1-6, with D unclear. The V gene lost 0 bases and the J gene lost 7 bases, with 11 bases spanning the gap. Germline CDR1 reads SGHRS; CDR2 reads YFSETQ. The length of the CDR3 is 15 residues. CDR3 residues: CASSLVSPGNSPLHF. Written as DNA, the CDR3 is TGCGCCAGCAGCTTGGTCTCTCCGGGAAATTCACCCCTCCACTTT.

This clonotype occurred many times. V and J are TRBV2 and TRBJ1-5; TRBD1 agrees at 9 bases. Germline CDR1 reads SNHLY; CDR2 reads FYNNEI. The V and J ends lost 3 bases and 6 bases, in that order; junction bases with no gene match: 6. CDR3 length: 15 residues. The CDR3 sequence: CASSDGTGFSQPQHF. In DNA, the CDR3 is TGTGCCAGCAGTGACGGGACAGGGTTCAGTCAGCCCCAGCATTTT.

This clonotype appeared many times. The V and J genes are TRBV5-1 and TRBJ1-5; TRBD1 matches at 8 bases. The CDR3 length is 14 residues. V was clipped by 0 bases and J by 10 bases; unmatched bases: 6. CDR1 and CDR2 (germline): SGHRS, YFSETQ. CDR3 coding DNA: TGCGCCAGCAGCTTGGTTGGCCAGGGGGCTCCCCAGCATTTT. It encodes CASSLVGQGAPQHF. Using reference TRBV5-1 and TRBJ1-5 for the parts outside the CDR3, the full variable domain is KAGVTQTPRYLIKTRGQQVTLSCSPISGHRSVSWYQQTPGQGLQFLFEYFSETQRNKGNFPGRFSGRQFSNSRSEMNVSTLELGDSALYLCASSLVGQGAPQHFGDGTRLSIL.

At least ten counts were recorded for this clonotype. The J gene is TRBJ2-2, the V gene TRBV20-1; 8 bases fit TRBD1. The germline V gene encodes CDR1 DFQATT and CDR2 SNEGSKA (reference sequence). The CDR3 contains 16 residues. V was pared by 0 bases and J by 4 bases, with 7 bases of the junction left unmatched. CDR3 in DNA: TGCAGTGCTAGAGATCTCCGGACAGGGAGCACCGGGGAGCTGTTTTTT. This codes for CSARDLRTGSTGELFF.

This clonotype was observed many times. The chain recombines TRBV3-1 with TRBJ2-5; 7 bases line up with TRBD2. The CDR3 is 15 residues long. V dropped 6 bases and J dropped 6; count of bases not matched to a gene: 13. Germline V gives CDR1 LGHDT, CDR2 YNNKEL (reference sequence). CDR3 nucleotides: TGTGCCAGCAGACGACCGGGGACTACTCGTAAGACCCAGTACTTC. Amino acids: CASRRPGTTRKTQYF.